This T cell receptor (beta chain) was profiled in a study of Ad26.COV2.S vaccination and SARS-CoV-2 variants. Study-level information: Participants got Ad26.COV2.S intramuscularly, once or twice 56 days apart. Study results and limitations: Substantial breadth was reportedly displayed by spike-specific CD8+ and CD4+ T cell responses after vaccination.

TCRdb's table, derived via immunoSEQ multiplex PCR, lists solely in-frame clones and lacks some. The table includes some 640,000 clones, 70% to 90% detected once. CDR1 and CDR2 (germline): LNHDA, SQIVND (reference sequence). The CDR3 length is 14 residues. V shed 7 bases and J shed 7 bases, with 16 bases lying between them. For this clone: Its antigen is still unknown.

Treatment here: roughly 20 received Ad26.COV2.S at low or high dose, single or two shots; 5 received placebo; per-sample allocation not given. It was on day 63 after the first vaccine or placebo injection that samples were taken. The donor's status was that of an adult aged 18-55 years in Boston. The material was peripheral blood, obtained in a trial of Ad26.COV2.S vaccine versus placebo. This clonotype was obtained from a person between 18 and 65 years old who received the Ad26.COV2.S COVID-19 vaccine or a placebo. This chain joins TRBV19 and TRBJ1-4; D is perhaps TRBD1 (5 bases). DNA of the CDR3: TGTGCCAGTAAGCAGGGTTGGGAAGGTGAAAAACTGTTTTTT. Translating gives CASKQGWEGEKLFF.